The 3 T cell receptor beta chains below were found in one sample sequenced in a study of beta chain features in type 1 diabetes. Investigators reverse transcribed all isolated RNA, so they sequenced expressed TCRB transcripts. Using immunoSEQ multiplex PCR, the repertoire was profiled, and TCRdb retains in-frame clones only, with some absent. Among about 140,000 clones listed, about 10% were seen once. Sequencing input: naive CD4+ T cells from blood. The receptors here all came from a man aged 18 to 30 in good health.

V is TRBV28 and J is TRBJ1-2; 7 bases fit TRBD1. CDR1 is MDHEN and CDR2 is SYDVKM in the germline V gene. The CDR3 totals 14 residues. V was pared by 2 bases and J by 2 bases, with 2 bases of the junction left unmatched. CDR3 sequence (DNA): TGTGCCAGCAGTTTAGTGGGACAGAACTATGGCTACACCTTC. Protein: CASSLVGQNYGYTF.

This clone showed up just a few times. The V call is TRBV10-1, the J call TRBJ2-1; 10 bases are a match to TRBD1. Germline V CDR1 and CDR2: WNHNN, SYGVQD (reference sequence). The CDR3 consists of 16 residues. The V segment lost 5 bases and the J segment 8 bases; nucleotides outside the gene matches: 12. CDR3 sequence reads: CASSYERDRGLDEQFF. The DNA for the CDR3 is TGCGCCAGCAGTTACGAGAGGGACAGGGGACTTGATGAGCAGTTCTTC.

This clone showed up just a few times. The chain has TRBV5-1 and TRBJ1-5; TRBD1 might be the D (5 bases). V dropped 0 bases and J dropped 3 bases, with 7 bases sitting between them. Per germline, CDR1 SGHRS and CDR2 YFSETQ. The CDR3 covers 14 residues. CDR3 protein: CASSLAGNNQPQHF. The CDR3 DNA is TGCGCCAGCAGCTTGGCAGGGAACAATCAGCCCCAGCATTTT.